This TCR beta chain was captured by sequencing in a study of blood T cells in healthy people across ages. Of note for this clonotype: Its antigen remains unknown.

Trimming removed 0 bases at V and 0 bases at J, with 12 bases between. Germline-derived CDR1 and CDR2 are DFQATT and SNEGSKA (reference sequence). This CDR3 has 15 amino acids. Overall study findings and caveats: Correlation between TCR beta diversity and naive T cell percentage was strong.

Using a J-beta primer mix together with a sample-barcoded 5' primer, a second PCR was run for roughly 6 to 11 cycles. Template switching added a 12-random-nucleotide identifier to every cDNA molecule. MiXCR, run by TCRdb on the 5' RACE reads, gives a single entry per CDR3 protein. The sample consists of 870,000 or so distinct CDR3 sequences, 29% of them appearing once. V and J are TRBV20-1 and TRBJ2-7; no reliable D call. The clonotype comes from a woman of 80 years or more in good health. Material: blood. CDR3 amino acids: CSARDLQDASYEQYF. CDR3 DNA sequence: TGCAGTGCTAGAGATCTGCAGGATGCCTCCTACGAGCAGTACTTC.